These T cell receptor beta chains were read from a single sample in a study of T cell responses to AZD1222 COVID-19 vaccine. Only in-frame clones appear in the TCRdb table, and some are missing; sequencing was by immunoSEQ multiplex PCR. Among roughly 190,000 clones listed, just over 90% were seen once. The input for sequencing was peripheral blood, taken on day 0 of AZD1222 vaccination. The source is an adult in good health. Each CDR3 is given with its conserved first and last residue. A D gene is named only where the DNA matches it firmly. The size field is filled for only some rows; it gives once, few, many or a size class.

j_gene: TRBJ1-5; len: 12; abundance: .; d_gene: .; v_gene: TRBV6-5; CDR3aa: CASLDGNQPQHF; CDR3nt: TGTGCCAGCTTGGACGGCAATCAGCCCCAGCATTTT
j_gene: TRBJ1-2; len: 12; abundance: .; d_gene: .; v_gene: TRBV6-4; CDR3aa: CASSGDAGGYTF; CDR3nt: TGTGCCAGCAGTGGGGACGCCGGGGGCTACACCTTC
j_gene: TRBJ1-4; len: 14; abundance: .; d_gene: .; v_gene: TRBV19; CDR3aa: CASSIMEGNEKLFF; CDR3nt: TGTGCCAGTAGTATCATGGAGGGGAATGAAAAACTGTTTTTT
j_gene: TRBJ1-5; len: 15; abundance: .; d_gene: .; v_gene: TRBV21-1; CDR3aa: CASSKASQGDQPQHF; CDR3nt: TGTGCCAGCAGCAAAGCGTCACAGGGAGATCAGCCCCAGCATTTT
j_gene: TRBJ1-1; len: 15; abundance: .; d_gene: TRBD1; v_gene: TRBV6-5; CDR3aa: CASRDRGRRDTEAFF; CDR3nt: TGTGCCAGCAGGGACAGGGGGCGCCGGGACACTGAAGCTTTCTTT
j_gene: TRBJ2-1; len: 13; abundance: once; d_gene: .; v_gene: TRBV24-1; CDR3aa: CATSDTTYNEQFF; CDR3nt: TGTGCCACCAGTGATACGACCTACAATGAGCAGTTCTTC
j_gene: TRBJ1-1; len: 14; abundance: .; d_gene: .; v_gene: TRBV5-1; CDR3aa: CASRQGQPNTEAFF; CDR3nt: TGCGCCAGCAGACAAGGACAGCCGAACACTGAAGCTTTCTTT
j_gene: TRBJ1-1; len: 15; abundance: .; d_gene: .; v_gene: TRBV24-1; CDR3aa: CATSPGHSPNTEAFF; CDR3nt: TGTGCCACCAGTCCGGGACACTCGCCGAACACTGAAGCTTTCTTT
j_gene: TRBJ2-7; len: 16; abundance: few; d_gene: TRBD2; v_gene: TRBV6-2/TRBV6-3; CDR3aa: CASSPTSGRTGYEQYF; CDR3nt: TGTGCCAGCAGTCCGACTAGCGGGAGAACTGGCTACGAGCAGTACTTC
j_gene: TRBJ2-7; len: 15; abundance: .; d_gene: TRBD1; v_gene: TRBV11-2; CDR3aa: CASSRAGTGDWEQYF; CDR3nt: TGTGCCAGCAGCCGGGCCGGGACAGGCGACTGGGAGCAGTACTTC
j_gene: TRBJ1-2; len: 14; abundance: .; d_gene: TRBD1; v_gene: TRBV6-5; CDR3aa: CASSYSQGATGYTF; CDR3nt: TGTGCCAGCAGTTACTCGCAGGGGGCAACAGGCTACACCTTC
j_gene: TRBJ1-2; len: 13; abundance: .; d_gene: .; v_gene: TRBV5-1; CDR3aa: CASSPRVNYGYTF; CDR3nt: TGCGCCAGCAGCCCGAGGGTGAACTATGGCTACACCTTC
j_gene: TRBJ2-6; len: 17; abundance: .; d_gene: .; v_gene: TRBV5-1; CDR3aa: CASSLEMGVSGANVLTF; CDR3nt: TGCGCCAGCAGCTTGGAGATGGGGGTCTCTGGGGCCAACGTCCTGACTTTC
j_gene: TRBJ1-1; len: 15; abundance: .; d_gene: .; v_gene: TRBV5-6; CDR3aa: CASSLGPQGTTEAFF; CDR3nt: TGTGCCAGCAGCTTGGGGCCCCAGGGCACCACTGAAGCTTTCTTT
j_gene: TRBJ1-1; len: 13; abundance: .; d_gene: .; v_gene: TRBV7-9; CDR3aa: CASRAQVPTEAFF; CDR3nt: TGTGCCAGCAGGGCACAGGTGCCCACTGAAGCTTTCTTT
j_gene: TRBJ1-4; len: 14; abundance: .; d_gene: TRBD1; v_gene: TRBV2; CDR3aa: CASSNPGGAEKLFF; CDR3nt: TGTGCCAGCAGCAATCCAGGGGGCGCAGAAAAACTGTTTTTT
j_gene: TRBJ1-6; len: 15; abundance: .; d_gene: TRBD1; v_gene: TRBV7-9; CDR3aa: CASSSDRVNNSPLHF; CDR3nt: TGTGCCAGCAGCTCCGACAGGGTGAATAATTCACCCCTCCACTTT
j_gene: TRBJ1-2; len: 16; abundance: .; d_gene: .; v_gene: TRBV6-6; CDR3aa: CASRTGHQFPNYGYTF; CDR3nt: TGTGCCAGCAGAACGGGACACCAATTTCCTAACTATGGCTACACCTTC
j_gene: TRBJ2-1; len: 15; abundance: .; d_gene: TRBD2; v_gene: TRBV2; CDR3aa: CASKVGSGSVYEQFF; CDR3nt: TGTGCCAGCAAAGTCGGTAGCGGGAGTGTCTATGAGCAGTTCTTC
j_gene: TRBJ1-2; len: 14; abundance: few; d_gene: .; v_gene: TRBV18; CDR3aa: CASSLAGTSYGYTF; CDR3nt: TGTGCCAGCTCACTCGCCGGGACAAGCTATGGCTACACCTTC
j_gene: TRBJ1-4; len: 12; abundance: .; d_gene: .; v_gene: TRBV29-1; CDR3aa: CSAGQHRGKLFF; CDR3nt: TGCAGCGCGGGACAACACCGGGGGAAACTGTTTTTT
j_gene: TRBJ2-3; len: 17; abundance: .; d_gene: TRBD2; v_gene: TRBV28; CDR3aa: CASSLTTSGRAGDTQYF; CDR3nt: TGTGCCAGCAGTTTGACGACTAGCGGGAGGGCCGGGGATACGCAGTATTTT
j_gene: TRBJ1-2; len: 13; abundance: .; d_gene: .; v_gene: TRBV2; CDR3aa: CASIRGTWYGYTF; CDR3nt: TGTGCCAGCATACGGGGGACTTGGTATGGCTACACCTTC
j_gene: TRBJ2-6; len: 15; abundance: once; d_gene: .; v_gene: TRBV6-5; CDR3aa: CASSRGVSGANVLTF; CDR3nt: TGTGCCAGCAGTCGTGGGGTGTCTGGGGCCAACGTCCTGACTTTC
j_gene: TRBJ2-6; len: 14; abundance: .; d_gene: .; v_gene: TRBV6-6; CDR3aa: CAGRYISGANVLTF; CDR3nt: TGTGCCGGCCGATATATCTCTGGGGCCAACGTCCTGACTTTC
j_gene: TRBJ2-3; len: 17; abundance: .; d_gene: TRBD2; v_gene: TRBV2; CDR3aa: CASSGTSGRVSTDTQYF; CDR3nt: TGTGCCAGCAGCGGGACTAGCGGGAGGGTTAGCACAGATACGCAGTATTTT
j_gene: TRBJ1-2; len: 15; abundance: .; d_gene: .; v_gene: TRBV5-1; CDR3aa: CASSLQGITYDGYTF; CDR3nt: TGCGCCAGCAGCTTACAGGGTATCACGTATGATGGCTACACCTTC
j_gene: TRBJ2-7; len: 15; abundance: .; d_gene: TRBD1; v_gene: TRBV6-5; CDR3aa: CASRTRQGQGYEQYF; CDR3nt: TGTGCCAGCAGGACCCGACAGGGTCAGGGTTACGAGCAGTACTTC
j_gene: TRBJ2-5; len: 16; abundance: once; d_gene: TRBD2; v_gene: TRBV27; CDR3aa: CASNPGSVAGKETQYF; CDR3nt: TGTGCCAGCAACCCCGGTTCGGTAGCGGGGAAAGAGACCCAGTACTTC
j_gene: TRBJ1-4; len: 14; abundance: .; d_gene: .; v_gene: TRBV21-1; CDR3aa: CASPRRQTNEKLFF; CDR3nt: TGTGCCAGCCCCCGGCGGCAAACTAATGAAAAACTGTTTTTT
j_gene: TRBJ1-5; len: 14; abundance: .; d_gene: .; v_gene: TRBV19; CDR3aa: CASTLANFDQPQHF; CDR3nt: TGTGCCAGTACCCTTGCCAATTTCGATCAGCCCCAGCATTTT
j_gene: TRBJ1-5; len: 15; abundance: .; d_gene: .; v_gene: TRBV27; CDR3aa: CASKEGVYSNQPQHF; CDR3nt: TGTGCCAGCAAGGAAGGGGTCTATAGCAATCAGCCCCAGCATTTT
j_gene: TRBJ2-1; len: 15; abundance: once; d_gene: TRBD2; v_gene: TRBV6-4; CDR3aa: CASSDRLAGVREQFF; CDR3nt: TGTGCCAGCAGTGACCGATTAGCGGGGGTCCGTGAGCAGTTCTTC
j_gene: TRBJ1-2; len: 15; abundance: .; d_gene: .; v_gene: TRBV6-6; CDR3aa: CASTVWLYGDYGYTF; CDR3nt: TGTGCCAGCACAGTGTGGCTTTACGGGGACTATGGCTACACCTTC
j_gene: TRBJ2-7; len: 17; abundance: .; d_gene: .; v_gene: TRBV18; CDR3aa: CASSPRTALMSLTEQYF; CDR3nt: TGTGCCAGCTCACCGAGGACGGCCTTAATGTCTCTGACCGAGCAGTACTTC
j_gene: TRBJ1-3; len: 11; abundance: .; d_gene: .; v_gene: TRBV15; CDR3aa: CATAVANTIYF; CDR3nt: TGTGCCACCGCCGTTGCTAACACCATATATTTT
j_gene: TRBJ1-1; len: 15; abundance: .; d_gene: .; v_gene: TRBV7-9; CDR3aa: CASSFGRGADTEAFF; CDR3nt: TGTGCCAGCAGCTTTGGGAGGGGCGCGGACACTGAAGCTTTCTTT
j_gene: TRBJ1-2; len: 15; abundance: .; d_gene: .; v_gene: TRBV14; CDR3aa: CASSQDYGQFYGYTF; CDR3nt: TGTGCCAGCAGCCAAGATTACGGACAGTTCTATGGCTACACCTTC
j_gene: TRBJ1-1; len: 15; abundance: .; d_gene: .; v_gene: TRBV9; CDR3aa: CASSVGPRSGTEAFF; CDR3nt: TGTGCCAGCAGCGTAGGTCCCAGGTCTGGTACGGAAGCTTTCTTT
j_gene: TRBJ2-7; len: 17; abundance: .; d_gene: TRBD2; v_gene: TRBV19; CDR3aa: CASSLIIAGGRPYEQYF; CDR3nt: TGTGCCAGTAGTCTTATCATAGCGGGAGGACGTCCCTACGAGCAGTACTTC
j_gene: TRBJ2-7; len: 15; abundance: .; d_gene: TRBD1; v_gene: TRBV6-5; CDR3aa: CASSYGATGQYEQYF; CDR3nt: TGTGCCAGCAGTTACGGCGCGACAGGGCAATACGAGCAGTACTTC
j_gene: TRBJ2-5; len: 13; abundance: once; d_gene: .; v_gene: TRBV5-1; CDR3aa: CASSLDLGETQYF; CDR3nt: TGCGCCAGCAGCTTGGATCTAGGGGAGACCCAGTACTTC